These 22 T cell receptor beta chains came from one sample sequenced in a study of T cell repertoires in cytomegalovirus infection. TCRdb re-called the reads with MiXCR, one entry per CDR3 protein. The data contain 310,000 or so distinct CDR3 sequences, around a sixth of them singletons. Sequenced material: PBMCs. The source is a human donor in good health (CMV status not recorded). Some clones in this sample may be carry-over from other donors' samples.

The chain combines TRBV20-1 with TRBJ2-2, with 8 bases that match TRBD2. V lost 3 bases, J lost 4 bases, and 10 bases stayed unmatched. This CDR3 spans 16 amino acids. Looked up from germline, CDR1 is DFQATT and CDR2 is SNEGSKA (reference sequence). The CDR3 region is CSASRGGARATGELFF. The CDR3 DNA reads as TGCAGTGCTAGTCGGGGGGGGGCCCGGGCCACCGGGGAGCTGTTTTTT.

The sample holds a few counts of this clonotype. V and J are TRBV20-1 and TRBJ2-5; possible D gene TRBD2, 5 bases. Germline V gives CDR1 DFQATT, CDR2 SNEGSKA (reference sequence). V gave up 1 base and J gave up 5 bases, with 11 bases separating them. The CDR3 spans 13 residues. The DNA of the CDR3 is TGCAGTGCTAGAGGGGAGCGGTGGGAGACCCAGTACTTC. Translation: CSARGERWETQYF.

The V call is TRBV5-1, the J call TRBJ2-2; possible D gene TRBD1, 5 bases. From germline, CDR1 is SGHRS and CDR2 YFSETQ. The length of the CDR3 is 14 residues. CDR3 DNA sequence: TGCGCAGTCGCCCCGACAGTGAACACCGGGGAGCTGTTTTTT. Its protein is CAVAPTVNTGELFF. Combining the CDR3 with reference TRBV5-1 and TRBJ2-2 gives the whole variable domain KAGVTQTPRYLIKTRGQQVTLSCSPISGHRSVSWYQQTPGQGLQFLFEYFSETQRNKGNFPGRFSGRQFSNSRSEMNVSTLELGDSALYLCAVAPTVNTGELFFGEGSRLTVL.

CDR3 sequence: CASSLPGLATDTQYF. CDR3 coding DNA: TGTGCCAGCAGCTTACCGGGACTAGCGACAGATACGCAGTATTTT. The gene calls are TRBV7-2 and TRBJ2-3; 10 bases align to TRBD2. The germline CDR1 and CDR2 sequences are SGHTA and FQGNSA. The CDR3 runs 15 residues. After removal of 2 bases from V and 3 bases from J, the junction contained 2 bases not matched to a gene.

This clonotype was picked up a small number of times. The chain carries TRBV9 and TRBJ1-1, with D uncertain. Trimming shortened V by 2 bases and J by 1 base, and 6 bases separated the two germline ends. CDR1 is SGDLS and CDR2 is YYNGEE in the germline V gene. There are 13 residues in the CDR3. Written as DNA, the CDR3 is TGTGCCAGCAGCGTGACACAGAACACTGAAGCTTTCTTT. Amino acid sequence: CASSVTQNTEAFF.

Only a few counts were recorded for this clonotype. The genes are TRBV7-9 and TRBJ2-5; D gene ambiguous. Germline V gives CDR1 SEHNR, CDR2 FQNEAQ (reference sequence). The CDR3 runs 15 residues. V lost 3 bases and J lost 0, with 11 bases in between. CDR3 region: CASSFNPINQETQYF. The DNA of the CDR3 is TGTGCCAGCAGCTTCAATCCCATAAACCAAGAGACCCAGTACTTC.

This clonotype was counted a few times. The chain has TRBV6-2 or TRBV6-3 and TRBJ1-1; no reliable D call. CDR1 and CDR2 from the germline V gene are MNHEY and SVGEGT. Deletions cut 0 bases from V and 4 bases from J, with 18 bases between. This CDR3 is 17 amino acids long. DNA of the CDR3: TGTGCCAGCAGTTACTCCTTGGGCCCCAGAAAACTCACTGAAGCTTTCTTT. Translation gives CASSYSLGPRKLTEAFF.

This sequence joins TRBV7-2 and TRBJ2-7, with TRBD1 identical over 8 bases. Germline V gene data show CDR1 as SGHTA and CDR2 as FQGNSA. This CDR3 spans 15 amino acids. The trim removed 3 bases at V and 3 bases at J, leaving 7 bases unmatched. This CDR3 is CASSFSQGAIYEQYF. CDR3 bases: TGTGCCAGCAGCTTCTCTCAGGGGGCGATCTACGAGCAGTACTTC.

This clonotype was observed many times. The chain has TRBV6-1 and TRBJ2-2; 9 bases align to TRBD2. Germline assignment: CDR1 MNHNS and CDR2 SASEGT. The CDR3 covers 15 residues. The ends lost 5 bases at V and 3 bases at J; junction bases unmatched: 4. DNA of the CDR3: TGTGCCAGCAGTCATAGCGGGGGAGACACCGGGGAGCTGTTTTTT. Protein sequence: CASSHSGGDTGELFF.

This chain connects TRBV6-1 to TRBJ2-2; 9 bases map to TRBD1. Germline trimming cut 6 bases from V and 5 bases from J; bases unmatched to any gene: 13. This CDR3 spans 17 amino acids. CDR1 is MNHNS and CDR2 is SASEGT in the germline V gene. CDR3 bases: TGTGCCAGCAGCTTGGTGGGACAGGGATTAGGGACCGGGGAGCTGTTTTTT. Protein product: CASSLVGQGLGTGELFF.

This chain joins TRBV19 and TRBJ1-2; 7 bases line up with TRBD1. The CDR3 is made up of 14 amino acids. Germline V gene sequence: CDR1 LNHDA, CDR2 SQIVND (reference sequence). V shed 5 bases and J 5 bases; nucleotides not matched to a gene: 8. CDR3 region: CASSRSGTEYGYTF. CDR3 nucleotide sequence: TGTGCCAGTAGTCGGTCCGGGACAGAATATGGCTACACCTTC.

This clonotype has just a few counts. This rearrangement joins TRBV20-1 to TRBJ1-5; TRBD1 agrees at 9 bases. The germline CDR1 and CDR2 sequences are DFQATT and SNEGSKA (reference sequence). V shed 3 bases, J shed 5 bases, and the junction held 8 bases outside the gene matches. CDR3 length: 15 residues. This CDR3 is CSASSLGQGHQPQHF. The CDR3 DNA is TGCAGTGCTAGCTCTCTGGGACAGGGCCATCAGCCCCAGCATTTT.

The chain recombines TRBV6-6 with TRBJ2-7; no definite D call. The germline V gene has CDR1 MNHNY and CDR2 SVGAGI (reference sequence). The CDR3 has 15 residues. Trimming took off 3 bases at V and 0 bases at J, with 12 bases between the two ends. CDR3 nucleotide sequence: TGTGCCAGCAGTTATAGGCGTATGTGCTCCTACGAGCAGTACTTC. Amino acid sequence: CASSYRRMCSYEQYF.

V is TRBV2 and J is TRBJ2-7; 15 bases fit TRBD2. The CDR3 spans 21 residues. The ends lost 8 bases at V and 2 bases at J; junction bases unmatched: 22. CDR1 is SNHLY, CDR2 FYNNEI, per germline. CDR3 residues: CASSRTGTSGGRWTFTYEQYF. CDR3 sequence (DNA): TGTGCCAGCTCTAGAACTGGGACTAGCGGGGGGCGGTGGACTTTTACCTACGAGCAGTACTTC.

This clonotype was counted many times. The J gene is TRBJ2-7, the V gene TRBV6-5; 8 nucleotides line up with TRBD1. CDR3 length: 14 amino acids. Losses at the gene ends were 6 bases for V and 0 bases for J; bases not matched to a gene: 4. Per the germline V gene, CDR1 is MNHEY and CDR2 is SVGAGI. The CDR3: CASRPTGGSYEQYF. CDR3 nucleotides: TGTGCCAGCAGACCCACAGGGGGCTCCTACGAGCAGTACTTC.

This chain connects TRBV5-6 to TRBJ1-2; D call uncertain. In germline, CDR1 is SGHDT, CDR2 YYEEEE. The V end was cut by 4 bases, the J end by 3 bases, with 19 bases between. The CDR3 has 16 residues. The CDR3 region is CASSRGLDGPYYGYTF. CDR3 in DNA: TGTGCCAGCAGCCGCGGACTGGACGGTCCCTACTATGGCTACACCTTC.

This clonotype was recorded at least ten times. This chain connects TRBV6-6 to TRBJ1-3, with a tentative D call TRBD1 (5 bases). The V and J ends lost 0 bases and 1 base respectively, with 7 bases between them. Germline V CDR1 and CDR2: MNHNY, SVGAGI (reference sequence). The CDR3 length is 15 residues. The CDR3 protein is CASSYSRESGNTIYF. The CDR3 bases are TGTGCCAGCAGTTACTCCAGGGAATCTGGAAACACCATATATTTT.

The sample holds many counts of this clonotype. This chain links TRBV7-8 with TRBJ2-5, with a tentative D call TRBD1 (7 bases). Germline loops: CDR1 SGHVS, CDR2 FQNEAQ. This CDR3 is 16 amino acids long. Trimming shortened V by 4 bases and J by 2 bases, and 17 bases separated the two germline ends. The CDR3 loop is CASSSTSQGGQETQYF. CDR3 DNA: TGTGCCAGCAGCTCGACGTCCCAGGGGGGTCAAGAGACCCAGTACTTC.

This clonotype was picked up a small number of times. The J gene is TRBJ2-1, the V gene TRBV27; 10 bases align to TRBD1. The CDR3 runs to 15 residues. V lost 4 bases and J lost 6; bases outside the gene matches: 6. Germline V gene lookup returns CDR1 MNHEY and CDR2 SMNVEV (reference sequence). CDR3 amino acids: CASSSPGTGVNEQFF. The CDR3 DNA follows: TGTGCCAGCAGTTCCCCCGGGACAGGGGTCAATGAGCAGTTCTTC.

The sample holds a few counts of this clonotype. This chain uses TRBV6-5 with TRBJ1-1; no clear D gene. Germline V lookup: CDR1 MNHEY, CDR2 SVGAGI. CDR3 length: 14 residues. V lost 0 bases, J lost 7 bases, and 12 bases lay in between. The CDR3 region is CASSYSPLIVEAFF. The CDR3 DNA is TGTGCCAGCAGTTACTCCCCCCTGATAGTTGAAGCTTTCTTT.

This clonotype was seen more than once but under ten times. This chain links TRBV7-9 with TRBJ2-4; weak D call: TRBD1 (6 bases). The CDR3 covers 13 residues. Trimming stripped 0 bases from V and 10 bases from J, with 10 bases between. Germline V gene data show CDR1 as SEHNR and CDR2 as FQNEAQ (reference sequence). The CDR3 DNA reads as TGTGCCAGCAGCTTAGCGGGGGCCGGGATTCAGTACTTC. It is translated as CASSLAGAGIQYF.

This clonotype was recorded at least ten times. The rearrangement uses TRBV12-3 or TRBV12-4 and TRBJ1-6; tentative D call: TRBD1 (5 bases). The CDR3 covers 13 residues. Trimming took 5 bases from V and 10 from J, leaving 12 bases between them. The CDR3 nucleotides read TGTGCCAGCAGTCGAAACGGGGACTCACCCCTCCACTTT. Its protein product is CASSRNGDSPLHF.